Below, 30 T cell receptor beta chains from the same sample are listed, as sequenced in a study of T cell responses to AZD1222 COVID-19 vaccine. The table came from immunoSEQ multiplex PCR; TCRdb's copy has only in-frame clones and leaves some out. The sample shows approximately 190,000 clones, about 94% of them seen only once. Sequencing was performed on peripheral blood, taken on day 0 of AZD1222 vaccination. Every receptor here comes from an adult in good health.

The sample holds one count of this clone. The V call is TRBV5-1, the J call TRBJ2-3, with TRBD2 matching 13 bases. Germline CDR1 is SGHRS and CDR2 is YFSETQ. V shed 4 bases, J shed 2 bases, and the junction held 7 bases outside the gene matches. The CDR3 contains 17 residues. CDR3 residues: CASSQRLAGGHTDTQYF. The CDR3 coding sequence is TGCGCCAGCAGCCAAAGACTAGCGGGAGGCCACACAGATACGCAGTATTTT.

This sequence joins TRBV6-4 and TRBJ2-1, with a tentative D call TRBD2 (6 bases). V shed 0 bases and J shed 4 bases, with 13 bases lying between them. CDR3 length: 16 amino acids. Germline assignment: CDR1 MRHNA and CDR2 SNTAGT. CDR3: CASSDSGGVGYNEQFF. In DNA, the CDR3 is TGTGCCAGCAGTGACTCGGGCGGGGTAGGGTACAATGAGCAGTTCTTC.

This clone was detected once. At one of its ends the junction is not consistent with the germline gene, which may arise from a read error. This sequence joins TRBV27 and TRBJ2-1, with 11 bases aligning to TRBD2. This CDR3 region has 16 residues. CDR1 MNHEY and CDR2 SMNVEV come from the germline V gene (reference sequence). The CDR3 spells CASRLSGTSGYNEQFF. The CDR3 nucleotides are TGTGCCAGCAGATTATCCGGGACTAGCGGATACAATGAGCAGTTCTTC.

This chain links TRBV19 with TRBJ1-5; TRBD1 is a possible D gene (5 bases). Trimming cost V 2 bases and J 0 bases, with 14 bases left between them. Per the germline V gene, CDR1 is LNHDA and CDR2 is SQIVND (reference sequence). The CDR3 consists of 17 residues. The CDR3 region is CASSIIPTGLSNQPQHF. The CDR3 DNA reads as TGTGCCAGTAGTATAATCCCGACGGGGCTTAGCAATCAGCCCCAGCATTTT.

The rearrangement joins TRBV7-8 to TRBJ2-7, with 12 bases identical to TRBD1. Trimming took 4 bases from V and 7 from J; bases not matched to a gene: 5. Germline loops: CDR1 SGHVS, CDR2 FQNEAQ. The CDR3 extends over 14 amino acids. CDR3 in DNA: TGTGCCAGCAGCTGGGGACAGGGGGCGTTTGAGCAGTACTTC. This encodes CASSWGQGAFEQYF.

The rearrangement uses TRBV11-2 and TRBJ2-7; D is unresolved. V was pared by 3 bases and J by 3 bases, with 12 bases between. CDR3 size: 14 residues. Germline lookup yields CDR1 SGHAT and CDR2 FQNNGV. The CDR3 region has the DNA TGTGCCAGCAGCTTGCTCCGGGTAGACTACGAGCAGTACTTC. This gives the protein CASSLLRVDYEQYF.

The chain uses TRBV13 and TRBJ1-1; D is unclear. Trimming pared 4 bases from V and 5 bases from J, leaving 11 bases between. The germline V gene encodes CDR1 PRHDT and CDR2 FYEKMQ (reference sequence). CDR3 length equals 13 residues. The CDR3 protein is CASSSGSWTEAFF. The CDR3 nucleotides read TGTGCCAGCAGCTCGGGATCTTGGACTGAAGCTTTCTTT.

CDR3 bases: TGTGCCAGCAGCTTCGGGACCGAGAAAAATGAGCAGTTCTTC. Translated: CASSFGTEKNEQFF. The chain has TRBV11-1 and TRBJ2-1; D possibly uses TRBD1 or TRBD2 (5 bases each). Trimming left V 3 bases short and J 7 bases short, with 13 bases between. From germline, CDR1 is SGHAT and CDR2 FQDESV (reference sequence). This CDR3 is built from 14 residues.

This sequence joins TRBV28 and TRBJ1-4; the D gene is possibly TRBD1 (5 bases). Germline CDR1 reads MDHEN; CDR2 reads SYDVKM. This CDR3 is built from 15 residues. Trimming stripped 5 bases from V and 6 bases from J, with 16 bases between. CDR3: CASSIARGGYEKLFF. For the CDR3, the DNA is TGTGCCAGCAGTATTGCCCGGGGGGGTTATGAAAAACTGTTTTTT.

J is TRBJ2-7 and V is TRBV5-4; 8 bases map to TRBD1. Germline trimming cut 2 bases from V and 5 bases from J; bases unmatched to any gene: 6. Germline-derived CDR1 and CDR2 are SGHNT and YYREEE (reference sequence). This CDR3 is built from 14 residues. CDR3 sequence (DNA): TGTGCCAGCAGCTTTCCGACAGGGGACCACGAGCAGTACTTC. Translation gives CASSFPTGDHEQYF.

The genes are TRBV10-3 and TRBJ2-3; tentatively, D is TRBD1 (5 bases). CDR1 is ENHRY, CDR2 SYGVKD, per germline. There are 12 residues in the CDR3. Trimming took 7 bases from V and 8 from J, leaving 13 bases between them. CDR3 loop: CAIKTELGTQYF. The CDR3 bases are TGTGCCATCAAGACAGAGCTGGGTACGCAGTATTTT.

This rearrangement joins TRBV21-1 to TRBJ1-5; TRBD1 is the table's D call and was not checked against the DNA. TRBV21-1 is assigned pseudogene status. This CDR3 comprises 18 residues. The CDR3 DNA is TGTGCCAGCAGCAAACAGGACAGGGGGCTTATGGGCAATCAGCCCCAGCATTTT. Its protein is CASSKQDRGLMGNQPQHF.

The chain uses TRBV30 and TRBJ2-7; 8 positions match TRBD2. Germline loops: CDR1 GTSNPN, CDR2 SVGIG (reference sequence). The CDR3 has 14 residues. V was clipped by 2 bases and J by 3 bases; unmatched bases: 6. The chain's CDR3 is CAWSRTSGYYEQYF. As DNA, the CDR3 is TGTGCCTGGAGTCGAACTAGCGGTTACTACGAGCAGTACTTC.

The chain uses TRBV3-1 (or the pseudogene TRBV3-2) and TRBJ2-2; D tentatively fits TRBD1 or TRBD2 (5 bases each). Trimming left V 0 bases short and J 6 bases short, with 11 bases between. Germline V gene sequence: CDR1 LGHDT, CDR2 YNNKEL (reference sequence). The CDR3 covers 15 residues. CDR3 in amino acids: CASSQDRRDAGELFF. The CDR3 coding sequence is TGTGCCAGCAGCCAAGATCGCAGGGACGCCGGGGAGCTGTTTTTT.

Note on this clone: This CDR3 is also generated by other DNA sequences in the sample. The CDR3 loop is CASSLGNQPQHF. The CDR3 bases are TGTGCCAGCAGTTTGGGGAATCAGCCCCAGCATTTT. The genes are TRBV12-3 or TRBV12-4 and TRBJ1-5; D remains unclear. The V gene lost 3 bases and the J gene lost 4 bases, with 4 bases spanning the gap. CDR3 length equals 12 residues.

J is TRBJ2-7 and V is TRBV6-5; D gene ambiguous. The CDR3 length is 15 residues. Germline values: CDR1 MNHEY, CDR2 SVGAGI. Trimming pared 0 bases from V and 2 bases from J, leaving 11 bases between. The CDR3 region has the DNA TGTGCCAGCAGTTACTCGCCAAGGCCACCCTACGAGCAGTACTTC. This translates into CASSYSPRPPYEQYF.

This chain joins TRBV7-6 and TRBJ1-1, with D possibly TRBD1 on 5 matching bases. CDR3 length equals 15 residues. In germline, CDR1 is SGHVS, CDR2 FNYEAQ. Trimming left V 3 bases short and J 10 bases short, with 21 bases between. The chain's CDR3 is CASSLGPSGPSGAFF. CDR3 nucleotides: TGTGCCAGCAGCTTGGGACCGAGTGGGCCCTCAGGAGCTTTCTTT.

This chain's CDR3 is CASSLVESGEQYF. The CDR3 nucleotides are TGTGCCAGCAGCTTAGTAGAATCCGGGGAGCAGTACTTC. The chain uses TRBV7-2 and TRBJ2-7; the D is unclear. Germline CDR1 reads SGHTA; CDR2 reads FQGNSA. The CDR3 loop spans 13 amino acids. Trimming stripped 1 base from V and 7 bases from J, with 11 bases between.

The CDR3 reads CASSESGGGPYEQYF. CDR3 DNA: TGTGCCAGCAGCGAGAGTGGTGGCGGGCCCTACGAGCAGTACTTC. The chain combines TRBV9 with TRBJ2-7; D possibly corresponds to TRBD2 (5 bases). The CDR3 consists of 15 residues. V was shortened by 3 bases and J by 2 bases, with 15 bases between the two germline ends. From germline, CDR1 is SGDLS and CDR2 YYNGEE.

The table lists this clone with a few counts. The J gene is TRBJ2-7, the V gene TRBV7-2; 12 bases map to TRBD2. CDR1 and CDR2 (germline): SGHTA, FQGNSA. The J segment lost 4 bases and the V segment lost 6 bases, leaving 4 bases of the junction unmatched. CDR3 length: 14 amino acids. The CDR3 loop reads CASSRLAGAYEQYF. CDR3 DNA: TGTGCCAGCAGTCGACTAGCGGGGGCATACGAGCAGTACTTC.

The CDR3 region is CASRTRRAGVFPEAFF. CDR3 in DNA: TGTGCCAGCAGGACCCGGCGGGCCGGAGTTTTCCCTGAAGCTTTCTTT. The chain links TRBV27 to TRBJ1-1; D not resolved. Germline CDR1 is MNHEY and CDR2 is SMNVEV (reference sequence). Trimming removed 6 bases from V and 6 bases from J, with 23 bases in between. CDR3 length: 16 amino acids.

V gene TRBV28 combines with J gene TRBJ2-2; possibly TRBD1 or TRBD2 for D (5 bases each). CDR3 length: 14 amino acids. V was trimmed by 6 bases and J by 3 bases, leaving 11 bases between them. Germline values: CDR1 MDHEN, CDR2 SYDVKM. The CDR3 DNA sequence: TGTGCCAGCAGCCCCGGGACCTACACCGGGGAGCTGTTTTTT. Translating it yields CASSPGTYTGELFF.

J is TRBJ2-5 and V is TRBV12-3 or TRBV12-4; no firm D call. V was clipped by 8 bases and J by 5 bases, with 15 bases between them. The CDR3 spans 13 residues. The CDR3 region is CASAGSQRETQYF. For the CDR3, the DNA is TGTGCCAGCGCCGGGTCTCAACGGGAGACCCAGTACTTC.

The chain uses TRBV10-3 and TRBJ1-1, with D possibly TRBD1 on 5 matching bases. Trimming pared 4 bases from V and 3 bases from J, leaving 12 bases between. The CDR3 is 14 residues long. CDR1 and CDR2 (germline): ENHRY, SYGVKD. The CDR3: CAISGVREYTEAFF. CDR3 bases: TGTGCCATCAGTGGTGTCAGGGAGTACACTGAAGCTTTCTTT.

The chain employs TRBV4-1 and TRBJ2-1; TRBD2 matches at 8 bases. CDR3 length equals 15 residues. With 4 bases clipped from V and 2 bases from J, the junction kept 4 bases outside the gene matches. The germline V gene encodes CDR1 MGHRA and CDR2 YSYEKL. The CDR3 DNA sequence: TGCGCCAGCAGCCCTGTGGGACTAGCCTACAATGAGCAGTTCTTC. Translated: CASSPVGLAYNEQFF.

This clone was picked up one time. The same CDR3 can be traced to other DNA sequences in this sample. V gene TRBV7-2 combines with J gene TRBJ2-7; D gene unclear. The V gene lost 4 bases and the J gene lost 3 bases, with 4 bases spanning the gap. Germline V gives CDR1 SGHTA, CDR2 FQGNSA. CDR3 length: 11 amino acids. The CDR3 DNA is TGTGCCAGCAGCTCCGACTACGAGCAGTACTTC. The encoded protein is CASSSDYEQYF.

This clone was recorded only once. This sequence joins TRBV9 and TRBJ2-7, with D possibly TRBD2 on 6 matching bases. Trimming stripped 3 bases from V and 5 bases from J, with 15 bases between. The CDR3 contains 14 residues. CDR1 and CDR2 from the germline V gene are SGDLS and YYNGEE. The CDR3 coding sequence is TGTGCCAGCAGCGGGGGACTCCCTAGGCACGAGCAGTACTTC. Its protein is CASSGGLPRHEQYF.

J is TRBJ2-1 and V is TRBV29-1, with 9 bases that match TRBD1. Germline V gene data show CDR1 as SQVTM and CDR2 as ANQGSEA. J was trimmed by 3 bases and V by 6 bases; bases with no gene match: 12. This CDR3 has 16 amino acids. The DNA for the CDR3 is TGCAGCGTCCGAAGGGGGGGGACAGGGAGCTACAATGAGCAGTTCTTC. The encoded protein is CSVRRGGTGSYNEQFF.

The gene calls are TRBV4-3 and TRBJ1-5, with D possibly being TRBD1 (6 bases). Germline CDR1 reads LGHNA; CDR2 reads YSLEER. This CDR3 is 15 amino acids long. Trimming left V 0 bases short and J 7 bases short, with 13 bases between. The CDR3 DNA is TGCGCCAGCAGCCAAGATTGGGCAGGGGTCCAGCCCCAGCATTTT. Amino acids: CASSQDWAGVQPQHF.

This rearrangement joins TRBV3-1 (or the pseudogene TRBV3-2) to TRBJ2-3; 16 positions agree with TRBD2. The germline CDR1 and CDR2 sequences are LGHDT and YNNKEL (reference sequence). The CDR3 extends over 17 amino acids. V trimming: 2 bases; J trimming: 5 bases; junction bases outside the gene matches: 4. The CDR3 bases are TGTGCCAGCAGCCAAACGGGACTAGCGGGAGGGCAAGATACGCAGTATTTT. It yields the protein CASSQTGLAGGQDTQYF.